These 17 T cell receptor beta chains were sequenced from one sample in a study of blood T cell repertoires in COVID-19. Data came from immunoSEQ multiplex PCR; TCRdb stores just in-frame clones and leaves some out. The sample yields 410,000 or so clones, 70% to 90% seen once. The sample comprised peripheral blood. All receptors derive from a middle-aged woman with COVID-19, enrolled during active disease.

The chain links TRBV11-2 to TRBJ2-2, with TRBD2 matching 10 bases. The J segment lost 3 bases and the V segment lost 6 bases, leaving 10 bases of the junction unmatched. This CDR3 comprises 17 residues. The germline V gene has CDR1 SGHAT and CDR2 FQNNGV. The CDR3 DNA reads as TGTGCCAGCAGTATCGGGGGGACTAGCGTATACACCGGGGAGCTGTTTTTT. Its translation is CASSIGGTSVYTGELFF.

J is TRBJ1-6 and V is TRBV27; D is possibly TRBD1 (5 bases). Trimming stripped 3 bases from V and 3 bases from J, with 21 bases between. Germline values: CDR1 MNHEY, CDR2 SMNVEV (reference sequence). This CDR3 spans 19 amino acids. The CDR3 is CASSFTAEGLGFYNSPLHF. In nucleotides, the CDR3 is TGTGCCAGCAGTTTCACAGCCGAGGGACTAGGGTTCTATAATTCACCCCTCCACTTT.

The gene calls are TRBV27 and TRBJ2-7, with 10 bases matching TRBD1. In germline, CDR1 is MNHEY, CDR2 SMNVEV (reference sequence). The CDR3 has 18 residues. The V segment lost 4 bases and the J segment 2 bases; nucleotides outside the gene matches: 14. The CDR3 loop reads CASSSRSPGQGGTYEQYF. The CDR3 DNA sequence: TGTGCCAGCAGTTCCCGCAGCCCCGGACAGGGGGGAACCTACGAGCAGTACTTC.

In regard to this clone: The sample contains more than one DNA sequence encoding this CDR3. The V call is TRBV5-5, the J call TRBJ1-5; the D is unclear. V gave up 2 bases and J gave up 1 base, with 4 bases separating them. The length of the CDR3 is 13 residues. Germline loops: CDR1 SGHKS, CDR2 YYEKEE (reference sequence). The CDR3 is CASSFYSNQPQHF. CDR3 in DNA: TGTGCCAGCAGCTTCTACAGCAATCAGCCCCAGCATTTT. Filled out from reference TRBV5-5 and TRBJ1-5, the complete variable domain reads DAGVTQSPTHLIKTRGQQVTLRCSPISGHKSVSWYQQVLGQGPQFIFQYYEKEERGRGNFPDRFSARQFPNYSSELNVNALLLGDSALYLCASSFYSNQPQHFGDGTRLSIL.

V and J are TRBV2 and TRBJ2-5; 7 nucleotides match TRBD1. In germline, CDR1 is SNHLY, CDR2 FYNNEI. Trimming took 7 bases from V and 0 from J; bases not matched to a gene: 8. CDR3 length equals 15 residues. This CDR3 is CASKAQGVYQETQYF. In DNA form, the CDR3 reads TGTGCCAGCAAGGCCCAGGGGGTGTACCAAGAGACCCAGTACTTC. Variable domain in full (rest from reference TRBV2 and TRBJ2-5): EPEVTQTPSHQVTQMGQEVILRCVPISNHLYFYWYRQILGQKVEFLVSFYNNEISEKSEIFDDQFSVERPDGSNFTLKIRSTKLEDSAMYFCASKAQGVYQETQYFGPGTRLLVL.

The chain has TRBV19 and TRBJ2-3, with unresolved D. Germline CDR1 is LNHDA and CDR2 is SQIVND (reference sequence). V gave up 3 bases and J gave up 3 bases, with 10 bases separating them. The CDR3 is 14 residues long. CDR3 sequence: CASSISFGTDTQYF. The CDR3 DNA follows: TGTGCCAGTAGTATCTCCTTCGGGACAGATACGCAGTATTTT.

CDR3 sequence: CSVERVSGYTF. The CDR3 DNA follows: TGCAGCGTTGAGCGGGTTTCTGGCTACACCTTC. The chain uses TRBV29-1 and TRBJ1-2, with D unresolved. CDR3 length: 11 amino acids. Trimming removed 3 bases from V and 7 bases from J, with 9 bases in between. In germline, CDR1 is SQVTM, CDR2 ANQGSEA.

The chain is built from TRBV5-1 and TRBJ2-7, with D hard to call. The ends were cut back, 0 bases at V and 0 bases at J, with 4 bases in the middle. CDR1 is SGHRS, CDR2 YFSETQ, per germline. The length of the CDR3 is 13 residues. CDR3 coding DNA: TGCGCCAGCAGCTTGGGCGCCTCCTACGAGCAGTACTTC. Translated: CASSLGASYEQYF.

CDR3 DNA sequence: TGTGCCAGCAGCCTCCCCGGCTCCTATAATTCACCCCTCCACTTT. Its translation: CASSLPGSYNSPLHF. The V and J genes are TRBV28 and TRBJ1-6; unclear D gene. Germline CDR1 reads MDHEN; CDR2 reads SYDVKM. The CDR3 runs to 15 residues. V shed 6 bases and J shed 0 bases, with 9 bases lying between them.

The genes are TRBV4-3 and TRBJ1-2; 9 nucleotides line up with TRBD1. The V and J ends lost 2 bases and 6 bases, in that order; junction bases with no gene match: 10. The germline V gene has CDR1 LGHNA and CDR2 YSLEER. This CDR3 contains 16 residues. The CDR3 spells CASSQLSRTGVDGYTF. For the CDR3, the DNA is TGCGCCAGCAGCCAACTCTCCCGGACAGGGGTGGATGGCTACACCTTC.

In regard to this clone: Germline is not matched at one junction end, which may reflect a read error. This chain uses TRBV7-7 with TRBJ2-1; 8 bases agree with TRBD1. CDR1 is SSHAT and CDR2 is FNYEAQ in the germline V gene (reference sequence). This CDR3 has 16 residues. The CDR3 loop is CASSLSPGQEYNEQFF. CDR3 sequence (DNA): TGTGCTAGCAGCTTAAGCCCGGGACAGGAGTACAATGAGCAGTTCTTC. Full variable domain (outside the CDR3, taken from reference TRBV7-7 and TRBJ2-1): GAGVSQSPRYKVTKRGQDVTLRCDPISSHATLYWYQQALGQGPEFLTYFNYEAQPDKSGLPSDRFSAERPEGSISTLTIQRTEQRDSAMYRCASSLSPGQEYNEQFFGPGTRLTVL.

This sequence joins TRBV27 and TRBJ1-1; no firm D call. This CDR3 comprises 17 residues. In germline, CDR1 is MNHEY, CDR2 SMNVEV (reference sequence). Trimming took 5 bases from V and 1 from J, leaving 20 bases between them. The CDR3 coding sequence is TGTGCCAGCAGTCCCCGGGTTTCGAGACCGGGGAACACTGAAGCTTTCTTT. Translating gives CASSPRVSRPGNTEAFF.

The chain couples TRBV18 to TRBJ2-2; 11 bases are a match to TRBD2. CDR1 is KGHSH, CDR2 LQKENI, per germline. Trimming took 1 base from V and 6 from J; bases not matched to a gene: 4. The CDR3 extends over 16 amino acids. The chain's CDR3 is CASSPRTSGGSGELFF. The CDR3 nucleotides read TGTGCCAGCTCACCACGTACTAGCGGGGGATCCGGGGAGCTGTTTTTT.

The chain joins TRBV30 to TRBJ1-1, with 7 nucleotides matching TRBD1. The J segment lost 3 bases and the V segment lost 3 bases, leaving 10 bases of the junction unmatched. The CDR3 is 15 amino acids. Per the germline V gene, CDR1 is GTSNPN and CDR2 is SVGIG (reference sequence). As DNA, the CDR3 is TGTGCCTGGAGACCACCGACAGGGACCCACACTGAAGCTTTCTTT. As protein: CAWRPPTGTHTEAFF.

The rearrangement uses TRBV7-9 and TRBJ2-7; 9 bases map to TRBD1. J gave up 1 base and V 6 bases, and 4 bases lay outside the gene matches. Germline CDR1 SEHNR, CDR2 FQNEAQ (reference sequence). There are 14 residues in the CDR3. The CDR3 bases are TGTGCCAGCAGAGGGACAGGGCTATCCTACGAGCAGTACTTC. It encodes CASRGTGLSYEQYF.

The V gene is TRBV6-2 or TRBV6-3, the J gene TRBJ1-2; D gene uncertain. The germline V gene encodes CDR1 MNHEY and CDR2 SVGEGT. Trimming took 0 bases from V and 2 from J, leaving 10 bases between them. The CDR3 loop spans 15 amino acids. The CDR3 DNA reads TGTGCCAGCAGTTACTCGACTAGCGGAAACTATGGCTACACCTTC. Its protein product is CASSYSTSGNYGYTF.

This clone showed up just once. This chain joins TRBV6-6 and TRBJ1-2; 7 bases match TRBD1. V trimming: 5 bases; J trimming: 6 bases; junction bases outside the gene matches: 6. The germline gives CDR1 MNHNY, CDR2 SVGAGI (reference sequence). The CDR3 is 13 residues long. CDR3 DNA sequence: TGTGCCAGCAGTCCACGGGACAGTGATGGCTACACCTTC. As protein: CASSPRDSDGYTF.